This record looks at one T cell receptor (beta chain) sequence and its context. Its antigen is unidentified. This specimen includes other DNA sequences encoding the same CDR3. The study reverse transcribed the entire isolated RNA, so it sequenced expressed TCRB transcripts. Some clones are missing from TCRdb's copy, which holds only in-frame ones; the method was immunoSEQ multiplex PCR. The sample records some 370,000 clones, about 10% being singletons. The sample is drawn from a study of beta chain features in type 1 diabetes. Study findings and constraints: Patients showed naive, central memory and Treg TCRB repertoires that appeared more similar than those of healthy donors. Insertions were fewer and deletions more numerous at VDJ junctions in type 1 diabetes patients. TCRB CDR3 length was moderately but significantly reduced in all four CD4+ subsets of Type 1 diabetes patients.

This CDR3 contains 13 residues. Germline V gene data show CDR1 as MDHEN and CDR2 as SYDVKM. V lost 2 bases, J lost 5 bases, and 6 bases lay in between. Sorting that relied on CD45RO/CCR7/CD25/CD127/CD95/CD27 yielded CD4+ naive, central memory, regulatory and stem cell-like memory cells. The origin of this receptor is a man younger than 45 with type 1 diabetes. The sequenced sample was central memory CD4+ T cells from blood. The chain carries TRBV28 and TRBJ2-2; unclear D gene. CDR3 sequence: CASSLGGTGELFF. In nucleotides, the CDR3 is TGTGCCAGCAGTTTAGGTGGAACCGGGGAGCTGTTTTTT.